This TCR beta chain is drawn from a study of identical twins. One entry per CDR3 protein results from TCRdb running MiXCR on the 5' RACE reads. The sample lists just under 550,000 distinct CDR3 sequences, 15% occurring once. On this clonotype itself: Its antigen is as yet unknown.

Study observations and caveats: Recombination models fit unrelated individuals' TCR alpha sharing but underestimated twins'. Out-of-frame alpha sequences shared by twins showed excess low generation probability. In zero-insertion analyses, partial confounding could arise from invariant MAIT and iNKT cells. Carriage of fewer insertions was seen in abundant cord blood beta clonotypes, whereas memory repertoires showed none.

Germline V gene sequence: CDR1 SGHAT, CDR2 FQDESV (reference sequence). The ends were cut back, 3 bases at V and 1 base at J, with 21 bases in the middle. This CDR3 is 18 amino acids long. A further study also used this sample, focusing on yellow fever vaccine responses in identical twins.

This clonotype was sampled from a woman younger than 35 in good health. Material for sequencing was CD4+ T cells sorted from blood. The chain joins TRBV11-1 to TRBJ1-1, with D possibly TRBD1 on 6 matching bases. The CDR3 here is CASSFSAALGGENTEAFF. The CDR3 DNA is TGTGCCAGCAGCTTTTCAGCAGCCCTGGGGGGCGAGAACACTGAAGCTTTCTTT. Supplemented by reference TRBV11-1 and TRBJ1-1, the full variable domain reads EAEVAQSPRYKITEKSQAVAFWCDPISGHATLYWYRQILGQGPELLVQFQDESVVDDSQLPKDRFSAERLKGVDSTLKIQPAELGDSAMYLCASSFSAALGGENTEAFFGQGTRLTVV.